The table lists the clone carrying this T cell receptor (beta chain) with a few counts. Its antigen remains unidentified. TCRdb used MiXCR to reprocess the 5' RACE reads, holding one entry per CDR3 protein. The top ten clones hold under 7.5% of a sample with approximately 550,000 distinct CDR3 sequences, more than 9.5% of them seen once. The sample belongs to a study of CD8 T cells in ankylosing spondylitis. Overall study results and limits: Made up of about eight highly homologous variants, a TCR beta motif appeared characteristic of ankylosing spondylitis blood.

Sequenced sample: blood, either unsorted or a sorted T cell fraction (not recorded which). The sequence was obtained from a male donor with ankylosing spondylitis.

The CDR3 loop reads CSADLEGYTF. The CDR3 DNA sequence: TGCAGTGCCGATCTGGAAGGCTACACCTTC. The rearrangement links TRBV20-1 to TRBJ1-2; D remains unclear. CDR3 length: 10 amino acids. In germline, CDR1 is DFQATT, CDR2 SNEGSKA (reference sequence). V lost 6 bases to trimming and J lost 8 bases, with 10 bases between them.